This TCR beta chain comes out of a study of CD8 T cells in Susac syndrome. CDR1 is SGHRS and CDR2 is YFSETQ in the germline V gene. Trimming removed 4 bases from V and 0 bases from J; junction bases left unmatched: 4. The CDR3 totals 15 residues. An amount of RNA that ranged from roughly 0.5 to 1 ug was reverse transcribed with random hexamers. TCR beta CDR3 was amplified by immunoSEQ covering 54 Vbeta and 13 Jbeta. One entry per CDR3 protein, called by TCRdb with MiXCR from the immunoSEQ multiplex PCR reads. Of some 130,000 distinct CDR3 sequences listed, roughly 94% are singletons. The multiple sclerosis control group consisted of treatment-naive patients whose relapsing-remitting disease, which was either stable or active, fulfilled revised McDonald criteria.

This TCR came from a human donor with multiple sclerosis. What was sequenced was CD4+ T cells from PBMCs. The gene calls are TRBV5-1 and TRBJ2-7, with 10 bases lining up with TRBD1. The CDR3 loop reads CASSLGQGLSYEQYF. The CDR3 DNA sequence: TGCGCCAGCAGCCTGGGACAGGGGCTCTCCTACGAGCAGTACTTC.